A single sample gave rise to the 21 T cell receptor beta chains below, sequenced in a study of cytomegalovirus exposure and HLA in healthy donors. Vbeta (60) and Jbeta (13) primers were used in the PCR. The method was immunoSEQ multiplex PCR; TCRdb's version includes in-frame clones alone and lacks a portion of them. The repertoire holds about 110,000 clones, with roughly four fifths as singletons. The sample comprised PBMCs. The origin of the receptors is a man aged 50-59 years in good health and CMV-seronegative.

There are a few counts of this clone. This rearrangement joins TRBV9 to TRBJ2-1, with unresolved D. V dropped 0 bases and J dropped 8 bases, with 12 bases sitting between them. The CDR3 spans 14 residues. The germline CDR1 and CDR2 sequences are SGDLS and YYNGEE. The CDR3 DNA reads TGTGCCAGCAGCGTAGCTGGTAGCTGGGATGAGCAGTTCTTC. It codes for CASSVAGSWDEQFF.

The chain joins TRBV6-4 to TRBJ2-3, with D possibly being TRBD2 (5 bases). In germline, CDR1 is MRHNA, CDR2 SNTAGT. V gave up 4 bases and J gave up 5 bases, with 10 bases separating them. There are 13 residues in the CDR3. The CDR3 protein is CASSGEFRDTQYF. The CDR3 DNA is TGTGCCAGCAGTGGGGAGTTCAGAGATACGCAGTATTTT.

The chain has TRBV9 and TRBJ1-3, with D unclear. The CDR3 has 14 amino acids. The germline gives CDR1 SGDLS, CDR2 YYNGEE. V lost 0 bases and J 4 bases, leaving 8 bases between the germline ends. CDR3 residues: CASSVAGGGNTIYF. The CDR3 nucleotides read TGTGCCAGCAGCGTAGCGGGAGGAGGAAACACCATATATTTT.

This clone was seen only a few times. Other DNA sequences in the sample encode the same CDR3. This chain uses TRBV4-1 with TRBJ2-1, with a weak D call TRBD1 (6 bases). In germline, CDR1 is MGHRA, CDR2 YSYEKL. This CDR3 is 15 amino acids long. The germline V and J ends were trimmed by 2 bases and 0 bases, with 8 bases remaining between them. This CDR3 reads CASSQRGGSYNEQFF. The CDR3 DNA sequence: TGCGCCAGCAGCCAAAGAGGGGGCTCCTACAATGAGCAGTTCTTC.

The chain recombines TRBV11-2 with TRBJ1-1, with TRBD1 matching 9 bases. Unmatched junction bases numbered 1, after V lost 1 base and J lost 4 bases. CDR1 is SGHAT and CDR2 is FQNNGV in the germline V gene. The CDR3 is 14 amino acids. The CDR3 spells CASSLGGQGTEAFF. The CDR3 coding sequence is TGTGCCAGCAGCTTAGGGGGACAGGGCACTGAAGCTTTCTTT.

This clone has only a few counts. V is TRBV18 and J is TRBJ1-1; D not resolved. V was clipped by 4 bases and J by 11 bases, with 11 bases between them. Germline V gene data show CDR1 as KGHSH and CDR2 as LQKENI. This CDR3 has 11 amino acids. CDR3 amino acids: CASSLDTIAFF. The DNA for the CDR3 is TGTGCCAGCTCACTCGACACAATCGCTTTCTTT.

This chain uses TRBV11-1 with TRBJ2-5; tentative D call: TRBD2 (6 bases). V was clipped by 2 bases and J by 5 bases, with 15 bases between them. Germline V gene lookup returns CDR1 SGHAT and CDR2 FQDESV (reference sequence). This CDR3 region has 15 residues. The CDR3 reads CASSLRLGSQETQYF. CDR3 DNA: TGTGCCAGCAGCTTAAGACTAGGGAGTCAGGAGACCCAGTACTTC.

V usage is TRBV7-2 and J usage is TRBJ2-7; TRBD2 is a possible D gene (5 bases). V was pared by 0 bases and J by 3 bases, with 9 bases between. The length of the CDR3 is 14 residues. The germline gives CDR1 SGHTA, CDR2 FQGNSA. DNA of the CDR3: TGTGCCAGCAGCTTAGCGCCGGGGAACTACGAGCAGTACTTC. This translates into CASSLAPGNYEQYF.

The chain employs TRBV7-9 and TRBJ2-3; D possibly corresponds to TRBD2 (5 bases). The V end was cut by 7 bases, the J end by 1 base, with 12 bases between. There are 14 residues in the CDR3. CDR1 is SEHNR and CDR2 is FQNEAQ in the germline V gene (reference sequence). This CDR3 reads CASTPLGGTDTQYF. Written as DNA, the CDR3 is TGTGCCAGCACCCCTCTCGGGGGCACAGATACGCAGTATTTT.

CDR3 bases: TGTGCCAGCTGTGTTCCCGGCTCCTACGAGCAGTACTTC. This codes for CASCVPGSYEQYF. J is TRBJ2-7 and V is TRBV28; D is undetermined. Trimming pared 8 bases from V and 0 bases from J, leaving 11 bases between. The CDR3 length is 13 residues. CDR1 and CDR2 (germline): MDHEN, SYDVKM.

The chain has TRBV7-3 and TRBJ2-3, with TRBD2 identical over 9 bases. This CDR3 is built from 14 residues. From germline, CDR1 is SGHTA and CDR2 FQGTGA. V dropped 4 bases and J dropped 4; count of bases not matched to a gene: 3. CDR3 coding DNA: TGTGCCAGCAGCTACGGACTAGCGTCAGATACGCAGTATTTT. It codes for CASSYGLASDTQYF. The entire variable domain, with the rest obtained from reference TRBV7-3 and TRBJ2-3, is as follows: GAGVSQTPSNKVTEKGKYVELRCDPISGHTALYWYRQSLGQGPEFLIYFQGTGAADDSGLPNDRFFAVRPEGSVSTLKIQRTERGDSAVYLCASSYGLASDTQYFGPGTRLTVL.

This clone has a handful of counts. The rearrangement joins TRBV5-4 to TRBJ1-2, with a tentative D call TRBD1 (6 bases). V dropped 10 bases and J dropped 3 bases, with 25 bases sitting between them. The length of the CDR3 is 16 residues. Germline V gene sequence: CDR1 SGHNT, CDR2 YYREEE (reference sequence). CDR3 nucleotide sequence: TGTGCCGCATCTGCCCCTGGGGGGGCAGGGGACTATGGCTACACCTTC. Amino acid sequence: CAASAPGGAGDYGYTF.

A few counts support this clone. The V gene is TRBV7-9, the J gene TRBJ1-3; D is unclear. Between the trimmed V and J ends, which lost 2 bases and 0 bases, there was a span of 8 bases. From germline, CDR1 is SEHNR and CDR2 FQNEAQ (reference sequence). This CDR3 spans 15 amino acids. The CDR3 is CASSLWSSSGNTIYF. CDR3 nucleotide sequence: TGTGCCAGCAGCTTATGGTCTAGCTCTGGAAACACCATATATTTT. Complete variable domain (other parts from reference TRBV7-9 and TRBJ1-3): DTGVSQNPRHKITKRGQNVTFRCDPISEHNRLYWYRQTLGQGPEFLTYFQNEAQLEKSRLLSDRFSAERPKGSFSTLEIQRTEQGDSAMYLCASSLWSSSGNTIYFGEGSWLTVV.

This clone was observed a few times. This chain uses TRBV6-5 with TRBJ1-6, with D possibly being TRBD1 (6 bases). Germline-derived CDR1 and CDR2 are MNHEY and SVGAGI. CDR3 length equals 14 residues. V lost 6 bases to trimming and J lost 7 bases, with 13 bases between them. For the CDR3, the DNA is TGTGCCAGCAGAAGGACAGAACCAAATTCACCCCTCCACTTT. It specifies CASRRTEPNSPLHF.

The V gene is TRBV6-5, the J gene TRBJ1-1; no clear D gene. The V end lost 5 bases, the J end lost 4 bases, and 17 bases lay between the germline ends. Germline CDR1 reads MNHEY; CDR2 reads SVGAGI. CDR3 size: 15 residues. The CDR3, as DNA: TGTGCCAGCAGTAACCCCGGGGAATTCGGCACTGAAGCTTTCTTT. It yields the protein CASSNPGEFGTEAFF.

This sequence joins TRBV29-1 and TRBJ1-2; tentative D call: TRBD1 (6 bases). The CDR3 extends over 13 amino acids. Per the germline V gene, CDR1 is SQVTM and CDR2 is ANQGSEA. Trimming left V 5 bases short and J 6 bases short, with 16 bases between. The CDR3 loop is CSVYPGQIHGYTF. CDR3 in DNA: TGCAGCGTTTACCCCGGACAGATACATGGCTACACCTTC.

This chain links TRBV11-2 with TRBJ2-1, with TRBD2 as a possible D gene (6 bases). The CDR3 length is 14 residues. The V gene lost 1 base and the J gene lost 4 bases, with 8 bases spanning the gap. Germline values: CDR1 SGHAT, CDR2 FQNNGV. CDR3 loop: CASSLGGDYNEQFF. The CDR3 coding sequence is TGTGCCAGCAGCTTAGGCGGGGATTACAATGAGCAGTTCTTC.

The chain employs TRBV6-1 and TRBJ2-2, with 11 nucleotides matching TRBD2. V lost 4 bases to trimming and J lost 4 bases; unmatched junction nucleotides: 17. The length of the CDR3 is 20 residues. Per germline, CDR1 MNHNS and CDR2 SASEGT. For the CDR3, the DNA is TGTGCCAGCAGTGTGAGGGCCGGGGTACTAGCGGGGGACCGCACCGGGGAGCTGTTTTTT. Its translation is CASSVRAGVLAGDRTGELFF.

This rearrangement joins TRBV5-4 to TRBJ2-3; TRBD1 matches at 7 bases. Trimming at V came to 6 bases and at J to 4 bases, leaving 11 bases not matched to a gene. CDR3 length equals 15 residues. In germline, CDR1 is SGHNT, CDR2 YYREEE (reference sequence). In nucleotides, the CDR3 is TGTGCCAGCACAGCCAAGACAGGGTCTCCAGATACGCAGTATTTT. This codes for CASTAKTGSPDTQYF.

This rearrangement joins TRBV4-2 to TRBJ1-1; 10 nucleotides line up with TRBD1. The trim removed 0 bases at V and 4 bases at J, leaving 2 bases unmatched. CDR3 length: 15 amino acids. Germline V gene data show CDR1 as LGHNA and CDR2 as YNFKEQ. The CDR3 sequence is CASSQEGTGVTEAFF. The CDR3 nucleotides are TGTGCCAGCAGCCAAGAGGGGACAGGGGTCACTGAAGCTTTCTTT.

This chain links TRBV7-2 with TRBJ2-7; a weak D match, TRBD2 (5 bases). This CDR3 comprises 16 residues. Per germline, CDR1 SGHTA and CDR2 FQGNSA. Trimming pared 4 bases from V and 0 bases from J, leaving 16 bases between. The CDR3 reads CASSSRTLALSYEQYF. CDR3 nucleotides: TGTGCCAGCAGCTCCAGGACTCTAGCCCTCTCCTACGAGCAGTACTTC.